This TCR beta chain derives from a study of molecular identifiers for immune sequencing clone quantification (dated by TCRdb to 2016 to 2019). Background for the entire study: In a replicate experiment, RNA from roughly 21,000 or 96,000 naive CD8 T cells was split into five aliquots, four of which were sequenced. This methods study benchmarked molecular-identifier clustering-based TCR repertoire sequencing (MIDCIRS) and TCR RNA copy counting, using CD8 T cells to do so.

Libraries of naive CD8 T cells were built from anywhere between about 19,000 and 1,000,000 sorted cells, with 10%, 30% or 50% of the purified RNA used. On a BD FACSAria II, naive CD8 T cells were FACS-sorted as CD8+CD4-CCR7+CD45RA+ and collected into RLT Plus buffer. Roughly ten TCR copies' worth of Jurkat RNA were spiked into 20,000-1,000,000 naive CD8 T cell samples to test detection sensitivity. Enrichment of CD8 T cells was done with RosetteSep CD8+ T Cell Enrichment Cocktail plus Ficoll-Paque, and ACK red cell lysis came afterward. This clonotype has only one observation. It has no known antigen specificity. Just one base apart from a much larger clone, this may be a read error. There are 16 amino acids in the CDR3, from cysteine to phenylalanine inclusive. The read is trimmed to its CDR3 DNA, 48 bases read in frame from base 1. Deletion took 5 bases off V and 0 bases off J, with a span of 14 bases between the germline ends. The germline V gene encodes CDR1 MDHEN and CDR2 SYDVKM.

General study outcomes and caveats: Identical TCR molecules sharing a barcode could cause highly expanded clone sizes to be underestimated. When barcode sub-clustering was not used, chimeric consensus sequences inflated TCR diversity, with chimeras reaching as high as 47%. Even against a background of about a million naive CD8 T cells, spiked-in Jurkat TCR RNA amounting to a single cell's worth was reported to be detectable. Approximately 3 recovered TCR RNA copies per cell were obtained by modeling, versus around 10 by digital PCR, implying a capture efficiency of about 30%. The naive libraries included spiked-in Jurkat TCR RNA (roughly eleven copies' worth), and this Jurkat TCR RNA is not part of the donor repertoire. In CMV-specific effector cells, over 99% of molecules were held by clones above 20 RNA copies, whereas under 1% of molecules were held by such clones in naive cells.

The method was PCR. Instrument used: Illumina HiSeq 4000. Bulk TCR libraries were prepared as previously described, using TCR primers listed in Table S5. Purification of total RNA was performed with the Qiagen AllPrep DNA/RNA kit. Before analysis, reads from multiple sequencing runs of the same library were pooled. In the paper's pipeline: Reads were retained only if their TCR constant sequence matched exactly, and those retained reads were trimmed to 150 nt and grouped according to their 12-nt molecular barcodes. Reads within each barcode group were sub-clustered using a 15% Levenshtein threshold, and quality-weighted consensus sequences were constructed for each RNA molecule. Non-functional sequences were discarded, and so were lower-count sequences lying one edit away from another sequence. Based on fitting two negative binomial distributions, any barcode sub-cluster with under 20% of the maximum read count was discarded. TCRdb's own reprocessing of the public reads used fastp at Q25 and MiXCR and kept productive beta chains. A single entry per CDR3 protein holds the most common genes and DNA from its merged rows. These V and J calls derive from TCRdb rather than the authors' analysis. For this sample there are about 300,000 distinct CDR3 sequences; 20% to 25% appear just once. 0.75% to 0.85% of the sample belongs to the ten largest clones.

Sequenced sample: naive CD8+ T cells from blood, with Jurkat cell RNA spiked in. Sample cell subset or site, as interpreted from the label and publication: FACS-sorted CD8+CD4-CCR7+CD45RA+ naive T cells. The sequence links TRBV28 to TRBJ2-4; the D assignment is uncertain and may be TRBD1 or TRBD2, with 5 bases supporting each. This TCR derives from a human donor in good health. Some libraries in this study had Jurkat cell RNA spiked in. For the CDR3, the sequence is CASSPPGRLAKNIQYF. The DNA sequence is TGTGCCAGCAGTCCACCGGGACGCCTAGCCAAAAACATTCAGTACTTC. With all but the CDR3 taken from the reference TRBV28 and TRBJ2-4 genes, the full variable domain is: DVKVTQSSRYLVKRTGEKVFLECVQDMDHENMFWYRQDPGLGLRLIYFSYDVKMKEKGDIPEGYSVSREKKERFSLILESASTNQTSMYLCASSPPGRLAKNIQYFGAGTRLSVL.